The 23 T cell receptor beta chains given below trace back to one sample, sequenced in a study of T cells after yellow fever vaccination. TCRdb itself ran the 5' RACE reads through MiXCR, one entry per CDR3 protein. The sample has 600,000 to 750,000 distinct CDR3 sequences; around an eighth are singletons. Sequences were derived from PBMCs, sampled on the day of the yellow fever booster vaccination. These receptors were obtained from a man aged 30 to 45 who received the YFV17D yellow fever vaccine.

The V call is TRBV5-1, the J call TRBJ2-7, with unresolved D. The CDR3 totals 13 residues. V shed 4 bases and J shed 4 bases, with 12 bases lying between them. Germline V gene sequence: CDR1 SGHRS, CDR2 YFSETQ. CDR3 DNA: TGCGCCAGCAGCGTAAGGAGTGAATACGAGCAGTACTTC. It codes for CASSVRSEYEQYF.

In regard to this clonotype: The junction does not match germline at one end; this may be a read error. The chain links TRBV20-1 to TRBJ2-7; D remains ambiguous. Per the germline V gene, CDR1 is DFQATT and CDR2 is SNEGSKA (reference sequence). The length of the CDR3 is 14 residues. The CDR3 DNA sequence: TGCAGTTCTAGAGATCCCCGACATGCGTACGAGCAGTACTTC. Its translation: CSSRDPRHAYEQYF.

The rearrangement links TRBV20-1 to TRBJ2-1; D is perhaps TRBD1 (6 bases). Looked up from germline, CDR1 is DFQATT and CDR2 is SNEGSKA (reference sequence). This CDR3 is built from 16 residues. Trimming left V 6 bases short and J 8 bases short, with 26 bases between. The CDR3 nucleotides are TGCAGTGCCTCCATGCCCCATGGACAGAGGATGGATGAGCAGTTCTTC. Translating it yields CSASMPHGQRMDEQFF.

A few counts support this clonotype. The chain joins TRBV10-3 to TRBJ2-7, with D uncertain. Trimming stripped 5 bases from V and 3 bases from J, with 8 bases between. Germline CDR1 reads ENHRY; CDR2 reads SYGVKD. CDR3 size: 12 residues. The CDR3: CAISQTRYEQYF. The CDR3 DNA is TGTGCCATCAGTCAGACACGCTACGAGCAGTACTTC.

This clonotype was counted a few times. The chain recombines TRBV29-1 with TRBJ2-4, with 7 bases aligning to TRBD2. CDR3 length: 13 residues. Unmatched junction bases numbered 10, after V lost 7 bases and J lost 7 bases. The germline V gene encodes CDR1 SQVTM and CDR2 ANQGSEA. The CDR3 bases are TGCAGCGCTACGGGAGGAGATTGGAACATTCAGTACTTC. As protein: CSATGGDWNIQYF. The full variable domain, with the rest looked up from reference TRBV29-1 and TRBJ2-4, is SAVISQKPSRDICQRGTSLTIQCQVDSQVTMMFWYRQQPGQSLTLIATANQGSEATYESGFVIDKFPISRPNLTFSTLTVSNMSPEDSSIYLCSATGGDWNIQYFGAGTRLSVL.

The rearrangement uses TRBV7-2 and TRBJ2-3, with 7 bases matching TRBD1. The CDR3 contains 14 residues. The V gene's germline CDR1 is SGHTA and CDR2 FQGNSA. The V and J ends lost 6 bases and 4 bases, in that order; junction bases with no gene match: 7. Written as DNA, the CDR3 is TGTGCCAGCAGATCTCGACAGGGTTCAGATACGCAGTATTTT. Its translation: CASRSRQGSDTQYF.

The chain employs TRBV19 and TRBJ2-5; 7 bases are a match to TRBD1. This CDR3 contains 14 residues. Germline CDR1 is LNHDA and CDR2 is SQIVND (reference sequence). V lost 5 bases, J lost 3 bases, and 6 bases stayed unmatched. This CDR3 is CASSSYRGKETQYF. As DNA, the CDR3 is TGTGCCAGTAGTTCCTACAGGGGAAAAGAGACCCAGTACTTC.

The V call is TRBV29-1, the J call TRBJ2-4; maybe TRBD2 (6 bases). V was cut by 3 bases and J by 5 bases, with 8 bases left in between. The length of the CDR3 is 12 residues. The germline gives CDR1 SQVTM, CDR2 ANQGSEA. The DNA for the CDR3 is TGCAGCGTTGACGGAGGGGAAAACATTCAGTACTTC. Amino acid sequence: CSVDGGENIQYF.

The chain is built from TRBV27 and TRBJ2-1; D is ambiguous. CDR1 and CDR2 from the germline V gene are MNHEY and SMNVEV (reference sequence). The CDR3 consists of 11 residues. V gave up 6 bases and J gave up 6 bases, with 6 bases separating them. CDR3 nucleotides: TGTGCCAGCAGACGATTCAATGAGCAGTTCTTC. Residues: CASRRFNEQFF.

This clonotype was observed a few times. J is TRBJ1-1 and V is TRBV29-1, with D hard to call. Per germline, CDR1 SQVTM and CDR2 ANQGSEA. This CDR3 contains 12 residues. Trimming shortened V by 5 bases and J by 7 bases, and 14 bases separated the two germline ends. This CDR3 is CSVLGQAVEAFF. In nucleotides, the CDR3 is TGCAGCGTTCTAGGGCAGGCCGTTGAAGCTTTCTTT.

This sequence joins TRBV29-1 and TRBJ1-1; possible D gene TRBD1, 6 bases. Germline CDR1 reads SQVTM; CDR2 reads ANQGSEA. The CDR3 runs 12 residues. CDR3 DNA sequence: TGCAGTTCGGGGACACACAACACTGAAGCTTTCTTT. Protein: CSSGTHNTEAFF.

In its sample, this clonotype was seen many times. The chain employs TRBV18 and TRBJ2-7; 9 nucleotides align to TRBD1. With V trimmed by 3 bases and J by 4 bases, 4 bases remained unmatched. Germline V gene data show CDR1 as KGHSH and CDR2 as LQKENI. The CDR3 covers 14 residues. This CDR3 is CASSPPGQGYEQYF. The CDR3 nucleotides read TGTGCCAGCTCACCTCCGGGACAGGGTTACGAGCAGTACTTC.

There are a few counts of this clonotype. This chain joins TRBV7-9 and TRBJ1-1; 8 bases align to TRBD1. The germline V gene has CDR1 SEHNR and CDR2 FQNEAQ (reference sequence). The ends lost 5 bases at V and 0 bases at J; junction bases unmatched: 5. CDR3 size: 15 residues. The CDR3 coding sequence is TGTGCCAGCAGCGGGGGACAGGTCGTGAACACTGAAGCTTTCTTT. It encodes CASSGGQVVNTEAFF.

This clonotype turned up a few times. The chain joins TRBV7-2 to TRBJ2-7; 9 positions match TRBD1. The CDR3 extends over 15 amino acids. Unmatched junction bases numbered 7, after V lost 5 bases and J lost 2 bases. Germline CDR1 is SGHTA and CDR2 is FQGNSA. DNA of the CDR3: TGTGCCAGCAGCACCACCGGGACAGGGCCCTACGAGCAGTACTTC. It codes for CASSTTGTGPYEQYF.

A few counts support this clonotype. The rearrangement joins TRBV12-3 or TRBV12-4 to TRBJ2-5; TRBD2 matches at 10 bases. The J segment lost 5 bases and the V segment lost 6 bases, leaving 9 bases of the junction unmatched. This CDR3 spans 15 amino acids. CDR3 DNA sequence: TGTGCCAGCAGCACAATAGCGGGGGGCCTTGAGACCCAGTACTTC. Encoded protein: CASSTIAGGLETQYF.

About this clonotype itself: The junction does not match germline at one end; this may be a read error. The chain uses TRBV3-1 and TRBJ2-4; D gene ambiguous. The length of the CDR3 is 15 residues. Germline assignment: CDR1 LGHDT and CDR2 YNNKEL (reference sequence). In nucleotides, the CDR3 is TGTGCCACCAGCCAAGAGGTTTTCCAATGGGACATTCAGTACTTC. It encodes CATSQEVFQWDIQYF.

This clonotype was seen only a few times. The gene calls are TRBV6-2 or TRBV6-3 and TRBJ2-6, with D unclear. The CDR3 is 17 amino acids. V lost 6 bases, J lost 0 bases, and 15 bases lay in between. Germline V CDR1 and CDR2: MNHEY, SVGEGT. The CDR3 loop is CASRHTTLFSGANVLTF. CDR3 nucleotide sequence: TGTGCCAGCAGACACACGACCCTTTTCTCTGGGGCCAACGTCCTGACTTTC.

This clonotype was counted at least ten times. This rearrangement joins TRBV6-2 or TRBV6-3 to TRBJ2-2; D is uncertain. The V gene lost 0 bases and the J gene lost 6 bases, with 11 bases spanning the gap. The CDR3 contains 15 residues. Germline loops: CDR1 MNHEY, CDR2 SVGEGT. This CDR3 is CASSYSSVVPGELFF. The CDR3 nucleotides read TGTGCCAGCAGTTACTCGTCAGTGGTCCCCGGGGAGCTGTTTTTT.

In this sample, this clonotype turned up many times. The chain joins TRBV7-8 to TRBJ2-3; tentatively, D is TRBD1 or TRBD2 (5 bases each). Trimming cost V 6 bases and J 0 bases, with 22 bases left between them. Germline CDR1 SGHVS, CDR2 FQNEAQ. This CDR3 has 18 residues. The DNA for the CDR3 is TGTGCCAGCAGGAGGAAATCCTGGGACGGTGCTAGCACAGATACGCAGTATTTT. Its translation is CASRRKSWDGASTDTQYF.

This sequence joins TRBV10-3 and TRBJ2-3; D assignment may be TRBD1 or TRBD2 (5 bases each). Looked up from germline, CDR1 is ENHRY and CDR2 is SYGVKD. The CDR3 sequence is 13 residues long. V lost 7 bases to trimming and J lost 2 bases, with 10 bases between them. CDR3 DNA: TGTGCCATCACAGGGACCACCACAGATACGCAGTATTTT. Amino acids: CAITGTTTDTQYF.

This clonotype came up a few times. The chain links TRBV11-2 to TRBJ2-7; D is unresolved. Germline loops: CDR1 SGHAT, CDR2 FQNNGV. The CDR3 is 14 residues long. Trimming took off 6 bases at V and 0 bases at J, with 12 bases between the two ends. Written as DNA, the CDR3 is TGTGCCAGCAGTGTAGATTTCAGCTCCTACGAGCAGTACTTC. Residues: CASSVDFSSYEQYF.

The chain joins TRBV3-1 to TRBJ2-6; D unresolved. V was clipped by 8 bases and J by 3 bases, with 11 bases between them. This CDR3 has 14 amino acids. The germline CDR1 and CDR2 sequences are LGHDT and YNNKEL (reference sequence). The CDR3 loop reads CASCKEGGANVLTF. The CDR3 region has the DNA TGTGCCAGCTGCAAAGAAGGTGGGGCCAACGTCCTGACTTTC.

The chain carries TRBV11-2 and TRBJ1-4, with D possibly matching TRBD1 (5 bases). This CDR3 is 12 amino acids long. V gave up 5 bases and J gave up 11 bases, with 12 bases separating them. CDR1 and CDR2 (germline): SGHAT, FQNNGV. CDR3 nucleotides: TGTGCCAGCAGCGCGGGCGAGGGGAAACTGTTTTTT. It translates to CASSAGEGKLFF.